These 24 T cell receptor beta chains were all obtained from the same sample, sequenced in a study of human T cells and chemical hapten exposure. Time point meaning: patch test 2, 6 weeks after DPC sensitization. As to treatment: therapeutic diphenylcyclopropenone sensitization with weekly scalp DPC. TCRdb itself ran the RACE reads through MiXCR, one entry per CDR3 protein. The repertoire holds 80,000 to 95,000 distinct CDR3 sequences, more than 9% seen once, with 1.5% to 2% in the top ten. Sequences were derived from whole blood, sampled in connection with sensitization to the hapten diphenylcyclopropenone (DPC). Every receptor here comes from a man in his late teens or twenties with alopecia areata. Some clones in this sample may be carry-over from other donors' samples.

This clonotype was observed a handful of times. This chain connects TRBV11-2 to TRBJ1-4; D is uncertain. CDR3 size: 15 residues. V was shortened by 3 bases and J by 7 bases, with 15 bases between the two germline ends. Germline loops: CDR1 SGHAT, CDR2 FQNNGV. Here the CDR3 reads CASSFLGFSSEKLFF. DNA of the CDR3: TGTGCCAGCAGCTTTCTGGGGTTTTCTTCTGAAAAACTGTTTTTT.

This clonotype has only a few counts. The rearrangement links TRBV12-3 or TRBV12-4 to TRBJ2-3; D might be TRBD2 (5 bases). The ends were cut back, 6 bases at V and 6 bases at J, with 10 bases in the middle. The CDR3 runs 12 residues. The CDR3 loop reads CASRLTSDTQYF. The CDR3 DNA is TGTGCCAGCAGACTAACTAGTGATACGCAGTATTTT.

This clonotype was counted only a few times. The gene calls are TRBV20-1 and TRBJ1-1, with 7 nucleotides matching TRBD1. The CDR3 length is 13 residues. J gave up 9 bases and V 3 bases, and 10 bases lay outside the gene matches. CDR1 is DFQATT and CDR2 is SNEGSKA in the germline V gene (reference sequence). In nucleotides, the CDR3 is TGCAGTGCTAGGTCTGACAGGGAGGGGAAAGCTTTCTTT. Protein sequence: CSARSDREGKAFF.

The chain links TRBV28 to TRBJ2-2; 8 nucleotides agree with TRBD1. This CDR3 is 16 amino acids long. V lost 5 bases and J lost 2; bases outside the gene matches: 7. Germline V gene lookup returns CDR1 MDHEN and CDR2 SYDVKM. The CDR3: CASSKGTGYNTGELFF. As DNA, the CDR3 is TGTGCCAGCAGTAAGGGGACAGGATATAACACCGGGGAGCTGTTTTTT. The full variable domain, in which reference TRBV28 and TRBJ2-2 provide the parts outside the CDR3, is DVKVTQSSRYLVKRTGEKVFLECVQDMDHENMFWYRQDPGLGLRLIYFSYDVKMKEKGDIPEGYSVSREKKERFSLILESASTNQTSMYLCASSKGTGYNTGELFFGEGSRLTVL.

V and J are TRBV9 and TRBJ1-1; TRBD1 might be the D (5 bases). Germline V gene sequence: CDR1 SGDLS, CDR2 YYNGEE. This CDR3 contains 14 residues. The V and J ends lost 2 bases and 3 bases respectively, with 11 bases between them. The CDR3 DNA sequence: TGTGCCAGCAGCGTGTTGACAGCGGACACTGAAGCTTTCTTT. It yields the protein CASSVLTADTEAFF.

This clonotype was counted a few times. This rearrangement joins TRBV7-6 to TRBJ1-4, with 7 bases fitting TRBD1. The CDR3 has 16 amino acids. Germline CDR1 reads SGHVS; CDR2 reads FNYEAQ. V shed 3 bases and J 3 bases; nucleotides not matched to a gene: 7. In DNA form, the CDR3 reads TGTGCCAGCAGCTTTCGACAGGGACAGCCTAATGAAAAACTGTTTTTT. Translation: CASSFRQGQPNEKLFF.

This clonotype was found a few times. The junction departs from the called germline gene at one end, perhaps through a read error. J is TRBJ2-5 and V is TRBV28; tentatively, D is TRBD2 (5 bases). CDR1 is MDHEN, CDR2 SYDVKM, per germline. This CDR3 contains 13 residues. The CDR3 reads CASSRGVKGTQYF. DNA of the CDR3: TGTGCTAGCAGTCGGGGAGTCAAAGGGACCCAGTACTTC.

The chain employs TRBV5-1 and TRBJ2-3; D ambiguous. Germline CDR1 SGHRS, CDR2 YFSETQ. CDR3 length equals 14 residues. With 0 bases removed from V and 3 bases from J, the gap between germline ends came to 8 bases. CDR3 loop: CASSLGVATDTQYF. The DNA for the CDR3 is TGCGCCAGCAGCTTGGGTGTCGCGACAGATACGCAGTATTTT.

The chain is built from TRBV7-2 and TRBJ2-7, with 7 bases fitting TRBD1. The V segment lost 5 bases and the J segment 3 bases; nucleotides outside the gene matches: 7. The CDR3 extends over 14 amino acids. In germline, CDR1 is SGHTA, CDR2 FQGNSA. In nucleotides, the CDR3 is TGTGCCAGCAGCATGGAGACAGGGTACTACGAGCAGTACGTC. Encoded protein: CASSMETGYYEQYV.

This chain connects TRBV29-1 to TRBJ2-1; TRBD2 matches 10 bases. Germline values: CDR1 SQVTM, CDR2 ANQGSEA. Losses at the gene ends were 7 bases for V and 4 bases for J; bases not matched to a gene: 4. The CDR3 has 13 amino acids. The CDR3 region has the DNA TGCAGCGGAAGACTAGCGGGTTACAATGAGCAGTTCTTC. This codes for CSGRLAGYNEQFF.

This chain links TRBV7-2 with TRBJ2-5; 12 bases map to TRBD2. Trimming removed 6 bases from V and 5 bases from J; junction bases left unmatched: 7. The V gene's germline CDR1 is SGHTA and CDR2 FQGNSA. The CDR3 has 15 residues. The CDR3, as DNA: TGTGCCAGCAGGGGCACAGGGACTAGCGGGGAGACCCAGTACTTC. This translates into CASRGTGTSGETQYF.

This clonotype showed up many times. The V gene is TRBV20-1, the J gene TRBJ2-7; 8 nucleotides agree with TRBD1. Germline CDR1 is DFQATT and CDR2 is SNEGSKA (reference sequence). There are 13 residues in the CDR3. With 3 bases clipped from V and 2 bases from J, the junction kept 3 bases outside the gene matches. The CDR3 loop reads CSARGQAAYEQYV. CDR3 coding DNA: TGCAGTGCTAGGGGACAGGCCGCCTACGAGCAGTACGTC.

About this clonotype: This may arise from a read error, as a much more abundant clone is one base away. The J gene is TRBJ2-2, the V gene TRBV7-6, with 8 nucleotides matching TRBD1. This CDR3 is 16 amino acids long. CDR1 is SGHVS and CDR2 is FNYEAQ in the germline V gene. The J segment lost 4 bases and the V segment lost 10 bases, leaving 14 bases of the junction unmatched. CDR3 nucleotides: TGTGCCAACAACGACCCACAGGGGGTTAGCACCGGGGAGCTGTTTTTT. This gives the protein CANNDPQGVSTGELFF.

This clonotype came up many times. The chain carries TRBV18 and TRBJ2-1; 8 positions agree with TRBD1. CDR3 length: 16 amino acids. V gave up 3 bases and J gave up 3 bases; unmatched junction bases: 7. The germline CDR1 and CDR2 sequences are KGHSH and LQKENI. CDR3: CASSPERTGLYNEQFF. The CDR3 DNA follows: TGTGCCAGCTCACCCGAAAGGACAGGGCTCTACAATGAGCAGTTCTTC.

This clonotype was counted between two and nine times. The rearrangement links TRBV7-6 to TRBJ1-5; maybe TRBD1 (6 bases). The CDR3 contains 14 residues. Trimming left V 2 bases short and J 4 bases short, with 9 bases between. The V gene's germline CDR1 is SGHVS and CDR2 FNYEAQ. For the CDR3, the DNA is TGTGCCAGCAGCTTACGGGGGCGGAATCAGCCCCAGCATTTT. This translates into CASSLRGRNQPQHF.

This chain connects TRBV27 to TRBJ1-6, with D possibly TRBD1 on 5 matching bases. Germline V gene lookup returns CDR1 MNHEY and CDR2 SMNVEV (reference sequence). Trimming pared 6 bases from V and 7 bases from J, leaving 25 bases between. CDR3 length: 18 residues. CDR3 bases: TGTGCCAGCAGAGACACGACATCCGGGGACGGTAGGAATTCACCCCTCCACTTT. It encodes CASRDTTSGDGRNSPLHF.

This clonotype was found a few times. This rearrangement joins TRBV10-3 to TRBJ2-6; D not certain. Germline V gene sequence: CDR1 ENHRY, CDR2 SYGVKD. This CDR3 is built from 14 residues. V lost 6 bases and J lost 0, with 6 bases in between. The CDR3 DNA reads as TGTGCCATCAGGAGGAGCTCTGGGGCCAACGTCCTGACTTTC. As protein: CAIRRSSGANVLTF.

About this clonotype: A much more abundant neighbour one base away suggests this may be a read error. The chain combines TRBV7-7 with TRBJ1-3, with TRBD1 as a possible D gene (5 bases). CDR1 is SSHAT and CDR2 is FNYEAQ in the germline V gene (reference sequence). The CDR3 spans 15 residues. CDR3 coding DNA: TGTGCCAGCAGCCCCGACAGACGCTCTAGAAACACCATATATTTT. This sequence encodes CASSPDRRSRNTIYF.

This clonotype was detected only a few times. V is TRBV7-2 and J is TRBJ2-1; 12 bases align to TRBD1. This CDR3 contains 19 residues. J lost 4 bases, V lost 2 bases, and 12 bases had no gene match. CDR1 is SGHTA, CDR2 FQGNSA, per germline. The CDR3 sequence is CASSLSGTGGTSRYNEQFF. The DNA for the CDR3 is TGTGCCAGCAGCTTATCCGGGACAGGGGGCACATCGAGGTACAATGAGCAGTTCTTC.

To note about this clonotype: The junction does not match germline at one end; this may be a read error. The gene calls are TRBV7-7 and TRBJ2-1, with D tentatively TRBD2 (5 bases). Germline V lookup: CDR1 SSHAT, CDR2 FNYEAQ (reference sequence). The CDR3 spans 14 residues. CDR3 bases: TGTGTCAGCAGCTTAGAGGGTGGATTGGGTGAGCAGTTCTTC. Amino acid sequence: CVSSLEGGLGEQFF.

This clonotype has ten or more counts. The chain couples TRBV10-3 to TRBJ2-3; D unresolved. Trimming shortened V by 4 bases and J by 0 bases, and 11 bases separated the two germline ends. The CDR3 is made up of 15 amino acids. Germline loops: CDR1 ENHRY, CDR2 SYGVKD. This CDR3 reads CAISGDAVSTDTQYF. CDR3 coding DNA: TGTGCCATCAGTGGGGATGCAGTGAGCACAGATACGCAGTATTTT.

The rearrangement links TRBV4-3 to TRBJ1-2, with unresolved D. V gave up 4 bases and J gave up 1 base, with 10 bases separating them. Germline V gene lookup returns CDR1 LGHNA and CDR2 YSLEER. The CDR3 sequence is 14 residues long. The CDR3: CASSRTQDNYGYTF. The CDR3 nucleotides read TGCGCCAGCAGCCGCACGCAGGATAACTATGGCTACACCTTC.

This clonotype was detected many times. The rearrangement joins TRBV20-1 to TRBJ2-3; 7 bases map to TRBD2. The CDR3 length is 14 residues. The J segment lost 1 base and the V segment lost 2 bases, leaving 3 bases of the junction unmatched. CDR1 is DFQATT and CDR2 is SNEGSKA in the germline V gene (reference sequence). The CDR3 loop reads CSARYAGGTDTQYF. As DNA, the CDR3 is TGCAGTGCTAGATACGCGGGAGGCACAGATACGCAGTATTTT.

This clonotype has ten or more counts. The rearrangement links TRBV6-2 or TRBV6-3 to TRBJ2-1, with 11 bases identical to TRBD2. The CDR3 has 15 amino acids. CDR1 and CDR2 from the germline V gene are MNHEY and SVGEGT. J gave up 4 bases and V 6 bases, and 5 bases lay outside the gene matches. CDR3 bases: TGTGCCAGCAGACACGGGACTAGCGGTTACAATGAGCAGTTCTTC. It specifies CASRHGTSGYNEQFF.